This T cell receptor beta chain was sequenced during a study of shared clonotypes between healthy human individuals. Trimming shortened V by 4 bases and J by 3 bases, and 10 bases separated the two germline ends. Germline assignment: CDR1 MNHEY and CDR2 SMNVEV (reference sequence). This CDR3 has 13 residues. Sequencing was performed with immunoSEQ multiplex PCR; in TCRdb, only in-frame clones are kept and a portion is missing. The top ten hold over 0.1% of the sample, which has under 700,000 clones, 95% seen once. It was CD45RO-negative cells, positively selected for CCR7, that made up naive CD8 cells, with terminally differentiated effector memory CD45RA+ cells excluded.

The chain recombines TRBV27 with TRBJ2-7; possibly TRBD2 for D (6 bases). This TCR came from a young woman in good health. Input material: naive CD8+ T cells sorted from blood. The CDR3 loop is CASSWGVSYEQYF. CDR3 nucleotides: TGTGCCAGCAGTTGGGGGGTCAGCTACGAGCAGTACTTC.